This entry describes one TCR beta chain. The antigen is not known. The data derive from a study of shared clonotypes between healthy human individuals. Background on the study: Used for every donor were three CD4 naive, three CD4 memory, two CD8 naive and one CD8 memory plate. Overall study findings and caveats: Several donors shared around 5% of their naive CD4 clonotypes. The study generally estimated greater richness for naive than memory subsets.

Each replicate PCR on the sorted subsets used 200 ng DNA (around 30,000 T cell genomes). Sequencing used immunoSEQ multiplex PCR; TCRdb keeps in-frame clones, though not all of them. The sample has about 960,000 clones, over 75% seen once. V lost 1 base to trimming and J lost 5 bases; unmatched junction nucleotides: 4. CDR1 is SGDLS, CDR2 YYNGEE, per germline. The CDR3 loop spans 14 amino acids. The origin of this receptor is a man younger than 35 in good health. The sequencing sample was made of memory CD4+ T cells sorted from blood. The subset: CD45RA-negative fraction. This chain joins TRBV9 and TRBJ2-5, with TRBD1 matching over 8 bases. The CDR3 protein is CASSVSGGTETQYF. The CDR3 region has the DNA TGTGCCAGCAGCGTATCAGGGGGCACGGAGACCCAGTACTTC.